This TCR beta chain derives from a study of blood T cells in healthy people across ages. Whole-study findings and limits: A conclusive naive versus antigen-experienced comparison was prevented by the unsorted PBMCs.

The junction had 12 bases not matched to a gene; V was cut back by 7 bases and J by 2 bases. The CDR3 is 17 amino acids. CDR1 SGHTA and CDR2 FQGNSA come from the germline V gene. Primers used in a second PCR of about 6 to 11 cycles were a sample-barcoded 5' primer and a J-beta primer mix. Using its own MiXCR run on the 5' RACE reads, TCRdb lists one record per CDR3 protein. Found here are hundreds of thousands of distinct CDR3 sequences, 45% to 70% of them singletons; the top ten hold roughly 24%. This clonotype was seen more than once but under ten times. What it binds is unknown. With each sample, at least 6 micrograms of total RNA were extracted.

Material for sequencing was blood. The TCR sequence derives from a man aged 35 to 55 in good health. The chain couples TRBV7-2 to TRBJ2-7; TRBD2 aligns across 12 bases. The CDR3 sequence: CASTWTSGTLTTYEQYF. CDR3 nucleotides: TGTGCCAGCACCTGGACTAGCGGGACCTTAACGACCTACGAGCAGTACTTC.